Below are 20 T cell receptor beta chains sequenced from a single sample in a study of OX40 agonist ivuxolimab in advanced cancers. TCRdb keeps only in-frame clones here, not all; method: immunoSEQ multiplex PCR. The repertoire consists of 65,000 to 95,000 clones, with more than 75% occurring once and the leading ten covering approximately 0.47%. Here the sequenced sample was CD4+ or CD8+ T cells sorted from blood, taken in a trial of the OX40 agonist ivuxolimab. The receptors were gathered from an adult with an advanced solid tumor such as melanoma, head and neck, liver or kidney cancer.

The chain carries TRBV5-4 and TRBJ2-1; 8 nucleotides align to TRBD1. V was clipped by 3 bases and J by 4 bases; unmatched bases: 6. CDR3 length: 15 residues. Germline V gene lookup returns CDR1 SGHNT and CDR2 YYREEE (reference sequence). CDR3 DNA: TGTGCCAGCAGCTCTGGACAGGGAAGTTACAATGAGCAGTTCTTC. Its translation: CASSSGQGSYNEQFF.

This rearrangement joins TRBV5-6 to TRBJ2-1; a possible D gene is TRBD2 (5 bases). The CDR3 covers 15 residues. From germline, CDR1 is SGHDT and CDR2 YYEEEE. V dropped 4 bases and J dropped 1 base, with 12 bases sitting between them. The CDR3 here is CASSRRSGSYNEQFF. The CDR3 nucleotides are TGTGCCAGCAGCCGCCGGAGCGGTTCCTACAATGAGCAGTTCTTC.

The chain recombines TRBV28 with TRBJ1-5; D gene ambiguous. This CDR3 is 15 amino acids long. Germline CDR1 reads MDHEN; CDR2 reads SYDVKM. V lost 2 bases to trimming and J lost 5 bases, with 13 bases between them. CDR3: CASSLNTQSYQPQHF. The CDR3 DNA is TGTGCCAGCAGTTTAAATACTCAAAGTTATCAGCCCCAGCATTTT.

This chain uses TRBV15 with TRBJ1-1; a weak D match, TRBD1 (6 bases). Germline CDR1 is LNHNV and CDR2 is YYDKDF (reference sequence). The CDR3 is made up of 13 amino acids. V was shortened by 7 bases and J by 1 base, with 10 bases between the two germline ends. The CDR3 loop is CATTQQGNTEAFF. CDR3 sequence (DNA): TGTGCCACCACCCAACAGGGGAACACTGAAGCTTTCTTT.

J is TRBJ2-2 and V is TRBV6-6; D is undetermined. Germline values: CDR1 MNHNY, CDR2 SVGAGI (reference sequence). Trimming stripped 2 bases from V and 7 bases from J, with 5 bases between. The CDR3 has 12 residues. CDR3 bases: TGTGCCAGCAGTTACCAGATCGGGGAGCTGTTTTTT. This translates into CASSYQIGELFF.

The chain couples TRBV29-1 to TRBJ1-2, with a weak D call TRBD1 (6 bases). This CDR3 has 13 residues. The V end was cut by 4 bases, the J end by 5 bases, with 14 bases between. The germline V gene has CDR1 SQVTM and CDR2 ANQGSEA. CDR3 nucleotide sequence: TGCAGCGTTGTTTTGCAGGGGTTATATGGCTACACCTTC. Its translation is CSVVLQGLYGYTF.

The chain carries TRBV28 and TRBJ2-7; D not certain. The length of the CDR3 is 12 residues. Germline CDR1 is MDHEN and CDR2 is SYDVKM. V lost 2 bases to trimming and J lost 3 bases, with 5 bases between them. CDR3 coding DNA: TGTGCCAGCAGTTTAGAAAACTACGAGCAGTACTTC. Protein: CASSLENYEQYF.

The CDR3 region is CASSDSQGGIQYF. In nucleotides, the CDR3 is TGTGCCAGCAGTGACTCCCAGGGCGGCATTCAGTACTTC. The genes are TRBV6-4 and TRBJ2-4, with D perhaps matching TRBD1 (5 bases). Germline V gene sequence: CDR1 MRHNA, CDR2 SNTAGT. The CDR3 is made up of 13 amino acids. V was trimmed by 0 bases and J by 9 bases, leaving 9 bases between them.

The CDR3, as DNA: TGTGCCAGCAGCGTAGGCTTGACAGGGCACGGGGAGCTGTTTTTT. Translating gives CASSVGLTGHGELFF. The chain employs TRBV9 and TRBJ2-2, with TRBD1 identical over 7 bases. Germline V CDR1 and CDR2: SGDLS, YYNGEE. Trimming cost V 0 bases and J 7 bases; bases outside gene matches: 6. CDR3 length: 15 residues.

This chain links TRBV11-2 with TRBJ1-3; D is perhaps TRBD1 (6 bases). V shed 4 bases and J shed 1 base, with 11 bases lying between them. The germline gives CDR1 SGHAT, CDR2 FQNNGV. The CDR3 covers 15 residues. This CDR3 is CASSWGPGSGNTIYF. Here the CDR3 DNA reads TGTGCCAGCAGCTGGGGGCCCGGGTCTGGAAACACCATATATTTT.

V gene TRBV7-9 combines with J gene TRBJ2-5; D unresolved. CDR1 is SEHNR and CDR2 is FQNEAQ in the germline V gene (reference sequence). The CDR3 has 13 residues. Trimming stripped 6 bases from V and 8 bases from J, with 16 bases between. The CDR3 spells CASSVAAGQTQYF. The CDR3 DNA sequence: TGTGCCAGCAGTGTGGCGGCCGGCCAAACCCAGTACTTC.

The table lists this clone with a count of one. The rearrangement uses TRBV7-2 and TRBJ2-1; 7 nucleotides align to TRBD2. The V segment lost 2 bases and the J segment 10 bases; nucleotides outside the gene matches: 8. Germline V gene sequence: CDR1 SGHTA, CDR2 FQGNSA. The CDR3 has 14 residues. Here the CDR3 reads CASSLNPSGEEQFF. DNA for the CDR3: TGTGCCAGCAGCTTAAACCCTAGCGGCGAAGAGCAGTTCTTC.

The chain couples TRBV7-2 to TRBJ1-5; D uncertain. This CDR3 is built from 13 residues. V dropped 9 bases and J dropped 0 bases, with 9 bases sitting between them. Germline-derived CDR1 and CDR2 are SGHTA and FQGNSA. CDR3 sequence (DNA): TGTGCCAGTCAAAGTACTAGCAATCAGCCCCAGCATTTT. Amino acid sequence: CASQSTSNQPQHF.

This clone came up once. This chain connects TRBV6-6 to TRBJ2-2, with D perhaps matching TRBD1 or TRBD2 (6 bases each). The ends were cut back, 2 bases at V and 9 bases at J, with 19 bases in the middle. Germline CDR1 and CDR2: MNHNY and SVGAGI (reference sequence). This CDR3 region has 16 residues. This CDR3 reads CASSYPGARGLRELFF. The DNA for the CDR3 is TGTGCCAGCAGTTACCCCGGGGCCCGGGGGCTCCGGGAGCTGTTTTTT.

This chain uses TRBV28 with TRBJ2-1; tentatively, D is TRBD1 (7 bases). The CDR3 runs to 15 residues. The ends were cut back, 2 bases at V and 6 bases at J, with 14 bases in the middle. Germline V lookup: CDR1 MDHEN, CDR2 SYDVKM. CDR3 bases: TGTGCCAGCAGTTTAGCAGGGCAGGGGGGCAATGAGCAGTTCTTC. This gives the protein CASSLAGQGGNEQFF.

The V call is TRBV19, the J call TRBJ1-1, with 8 nucleotides matching TRBD1. The CDR3 has 17 amino acids. CDR1 LNHDA and CDR2 SQIVND come from the germline V gene (reference sequence). After removal of 6 bases from V and 1 base from J, the junction contained 13 bases not matched to a gene. The CDR3 region is CASRSGGLIRRNTEAFF. The DNA for the CDR3 is TGTGCCAGTAGGTCAGGGGGCTTGATAAGGCGGAACACTGAAGCTTTCTTT.

This clone was detected a few times. The V gene is TRBV29-1, the J gene TRBJ2-3; D may be TRBD2 (6 bases). This CDR3 contains 12 residues. The germline V gene has CDR1 SQVTM and CDR2 ANQGSEA. Between the trimmed V and J ends, which lost 4 bases and 5 bases, there was a span of 10 bases. The CDR3 DNA reads TGCAGCGTTGGTAGGCGGGAAGATACGCAGTATTTT. Amino acids: CSVGRREDTQYF.

The gene calls are TRBV19 and TRBJ2-5, with D possibly matching TRBD1 (5 bases). The J call is uncertain, as TRBJ2-7 better fits the DNA end. This CDR3 is built from 15 residues. Germline V gene lookup returns CDR1 LNHDA and CDR2 SQIVND (reference sequence). CDR3 coding DNA: TGTGCCAGTAGTATGTGGGGCAAACCCACTCTCGAGCAGTACTTC. It is translated as CASSMWGKPTLEQYF.

J is TRBJ1-5 and V is TRBV19, with D maybe TRBD1 (6 bases). The ends were cut back, 3 bases at V and 4 bases at J, with 22 bases in the middle. In germline, CDR1 is LNHDA, CDR2 SQIVND (reference sequence). CDR3 length equals 18 residues. CDR3 DNA sequence: TGTGCCAGTAGTATCGGAGACAGGCGCGCGGTCGGGAATCAGCCCCAGCATTTT. This codes for CASSIGDRRAVGNQPQHF.

A word on this clone: The CDR3 ends on some other residue instead of the conserved phenylalanine or tryptophan, so this is likely a read error. The chain has TRBV10-3 and TRBJ1-6; D may be TRBD1 (6 bases). V was cut by 0 bases and J by 9 bases, with 18 bases left in between. This CDR3 is built from 17 residues. CDR1 is ENHRY, CDR2 SYGVKD, per germline. The CDR3 here is CAISESKRGALGSPLHL. CDR3 coding DNA: TGTGCCATCAGTGAGTCGAAGCGGGGGGCGCTTGGTTCACCCCTCCACCTT.